This TCR beta chain was sequenced for a study of OX40 agonist ivuxolimab in advanced cancers. With respect to the entire study: Ivuxolimab was a fully human IgG2 agonistic monoclonal antibody targeting the costimulatory receptor OX40 (CD134). The purpose of peripheral TCRbeta sequencing was to test whether ivuxolimab changed TCR sequence diversity and led to clonal T-cell expansion. Partial responses occurred in three dose-escalation patients: two with cutaneous melanoma and one with hepatocellular carcinoma. The paper describes the monotherapy dose-escalation part (N of about 55 patients) of the phase I trial of ivuxolimab. The dose-escalation cohort was around 84% male with a mean age of around 64 years, ranging from roughly 20 to 80. Of the approximately 53 patients in dose escalation, around 19 had hepatocellular carcinoma, some 15 had melanoma, 9 had renal cell carcinoma and 9 had head and neck cancer. Prior anti-PD-1, anti-PD-L1 or anti-CTLA-4 therapy was permitted, and approximately 39% of dose-escalation patients had received checkpoint inhibitors. Intravenous ivuxolimab was administered to patients every 2 weeks at six dose levels: 0.01, 0.1, 0.3, 1.5, 3 and 10 mg/kg.

Genomic DNA was extracted from sorted cells for sequencing of the TCRbeta CDR3 region. TCRbeta CDR3 regions were sequenced using the immunoSEQ Assay. TCRdb retrieved this table from immuneACCESS and kept in-frame rearrangements only. Not all clones are present; in checked studies, unresolved V genes account for under half, and no reason is known for the remainder. In all, the sample holds more than 50,000 clones, and roughly 89% of those were seen once. The ten largest clones represent under 6% of the sample. In the germline V gene, CDR1 corresponds to SGHVS and CDR2 to FQNEAQ. Clipping removes 4 bases from V and 6 bases from J, with 3 as the unmatched junction base count. The CDR3, from cysteine to phenylalanine, totals 14 residues. Only the CDR3 DNA stays, 42 bases, in frame from base 1. Study-wide conclusions, independent of this receptor: At doses of 0.1 to 3.0 mg/kg, clonal expansion of both CD4+ and CD8+ blood T cells was observed from baseline to week 6. After ivuxolimab, expanded clones were on average more numerous among CD8+ T cells than among CD4+ T cells. In partial responders in the 0.1-3.0 mg/kg groups, normalized peripheral clonal expansion was found to be among the lowest, especially among CD8+ T cells. Low levels of normalized T-cell clonal expansion were also seen in some patients who did not respond. The antigen specificity of the peripheral T cells that underwent clonal expansion was not determined.

The trial excluded patients who had a history of autoimmune disease or who were on systemic immunosuppression. Peripheral blood for TCR sequencing was collected from all dose cohorts at baseline, on cycle 4 day 1, and on cycle 7 day 1. Samples were obtained from an open-label, multicenter, first-in-human phase I dose-escalation trial of ivuxolimab. Adults with locally advanced or metastatic head and neck squamous cell, hepatocellular, melanoma or renal cell carcinoma were enrolled in the trial. Before TCR sequencing, CD4+ and CD8+ T cells were separately sorted from peripheral blood. A word on this clone: Its recognized antigen is unknown. Nothing much larger sits one base from this clone, and base qualities are not available.

The sequencing here drew on CD4+ or CD8+ T cells sorted from blood, taken in a trial of the OX40 agonist ivuxolimab. The clonotype was recovered from an adult with an advanced solid tumor such as melanoma, head and neck, liver or kidney cancer. This receptor chain uses TRBV7-8 and TRBJ2-1, with 10 bases aligning to TRBD2. The nucleotide sequence reads TGTGCCAGCAGCTCGGGACTAGCGCTCAATGAGCAGTTCTTC. Its protein is CASSSGLALNEQFF. The variable domain in full, with residues beyond the CDR3 obtained from the reference TRBV7-8 and TRBJ2-1 genes, is GAGVSQSPRYKVAKRGQDVALRCDPISGHVSLFWYQQALGQGPEFLTYFQNEAQLDKSGLPSDRFFAERPEGSVSTLKIQRTQQEDSAVYLCASSSGLALNEQFFGPGTRLTVL.